One and the same sample provided the 17 T cell receptor beta chains below, sequenced in a study of spatial heterogeneity in lung cancer. TCRdb analysed the 5' RACE reads with MiXCR anew, one entry per CDR3 protein. Here the sample spans tens of thousands of distinct CDR3 sequences, around 5.8% being singletons. Noted time point: sample taken at primary tumor resection. Researchers sequenced whole RNA taken from tumor, nontumor lung or frozen PBMC without sorting. The material was PBMCs, obtained at surgery. The receptor set was obtained from a male donor with early-stage non-small cell lung cancer.

In this sample, this clonotype turned up many times. The J gene is TRBJ2-7, the V gene TRBV13; 9 bases match TRBD1. J was trimmed by 4 bases and V by 5 bases; bases with no gene match: 3. CDR1 is PRHDT and CDR2 is FYEKMQ in the germline V gene (reference sequence). This CDR3 contains 13 residues. The CDR3 protein is CASSAGQGYEQYF. The CDR3 nucleotides are TGTGCCAGCAGCGCGGGACAGGGTTACGAGCAGTACTTC.

Many counts were recorded for this clonotype. The rearrangement joins TRBV12-3 or TRBV12-4 to TRBJ1-5, with D possibly matching TRBD1 (6 bases). The germline V and J ends were trimmed by 3 bases and 0 bases, with 15 bases remaining between them. This CDR3 spans 17 amino acids. DNA of the CDR3: TGTGCCAGCAGTTTGACCCTTGGGGGCAATAGCAATCAGCCCCAGCATTTT. Encoded protein: CASSLTLGGNSNQPQHF.

This clonotype has ten or more counts. The J gene is TRBJ2-3, the V gene TRBV6-4, with D maybe TRBD2 (6 bases). The CDR3 is made up of 13 amino acids. Per the germline V gene, CDR1 is MRHNA and CDR2 is SNTAGT. V lost 1 base and J lost 10, with 12 bases in between. CDR3 protein: CASSDWDSEPQYF. CDR3 bases: TGTGCCAGCAGTGACTGGGACTCTGAGCCGCAGTATTTT.

This clonotype was counted at least ten times. The chain employs TRBV6-1 and TRBJ1-3; D is possibly TRBD1 (6 bases). Germline V lookup: CDR1 MNHNS, CDR2 SASEGT. Trimming took 2 bases from V and 2 from J, leaving 16 bases between them. The CDR3 is 17 amino acids. The CDR3 DNA reads TGTGCCAGCAGTGAACGGGGAATAAGGGGGACTGGAAACACCATATATTTT. Its protein product is CASSERGIRGTGNTIYF.

Ten or more counts support this clonotype. The rearrangement links TRBV11-1 to TRBJ2-1; D is undetermined. The CDR3 has 16 amino acids. Germline assignment: CDR1 SGHAT and CDR2 FQDESV (reference sequence). The V end lost 2 bases, the J end lost 0 bases, and 11 bases lay between the germline ends. The CDR3 DNA reads TGTGCCAGCAGCTTAATCCAGTTTAGCTCCTACAATGAGCAGTTCTTC. Translating it yields CASSLIQFSSYNEQFF.

This clonotype showed up many times. The rearrangement links TRBV5-4 to TRBJ2-1; D not certain. Looked up from germline, CDR1 is SGHNT and CDR2 is YYREEE (reference sequence). The CDR3 spans 14 residues. Between the trimmed V and J ends, which lost 1 base and 8 bases, there was a span of 13 bases. The CDR3 reads CASSLTSTTYEQFF. The CDR3, as DNA: TGTGCCAGCAGCTTGACTTCCACCACGTATGAGCAGTTCTTC.

In its sample, this clonotype was seen many times. The chain joins TRBV20-1 to TRBJ1-1; unclear D gene. The CDR3 is made up of 12 amino acids. Trimming took off 5 bases at V and 1 base at J, with 8 bases between the two ends. Germline V gene sequence: CDR1 DFQATT, CDR2 SNEGSKA (reference sequence). For the CDR3, the DNA is TGCAGTGCTCCCACAGCGAACACTGAAGCTTTCTTT. The encoded protein is CSAPTANTEAFF.

Concerning this clonotype: This clone may be a read error of a much larger clone one base away. The rearrangement joins TRBV4-1 to TRBJ1-1; the D is unclear. This CDR3 contains 13 residues. V dropped 6 bases and J dropped 9 bases, with 17 bases sitting between them. Germline CDR1 reads MGHRA; CDR2 reads YSYEKL. The CDR3 loop is CASRIRESDKAFF. CDR3 bases: TGCGCCAGCAGGATTAGGGAATCGGATAAAGCTTTCTTT.

This clonotype was seen ten or more times. The chain employs TRBV3-1 and TRBJ1-1, with D possibly being TRBD1 (5 bases). The V and J ends lost 3 bases and 7 bases respectively, with 9 bases between them. Per the germline V gene, CDR1 is LGHDT and CDR2 is YNNKEL (reference sequence). The CDR3 runs 12 residues. The CDR3 DNA follows: TGTGCCAGCAGCCAGCCAGGGAGTGAAGCTTTCTTT. It specifies CASSQPGSEAFF. Filled out from reference TRBV3-1 and TRBJ1-1, the complete variable domain reads DTAVSQTPKYLVTQMGNDKSIKCEQNLGHDTMYWYKQDSKKFLKIMFSYNNKELIINETVPNRFSPKSPDKAHLNLHINSLELGDSAVYFCASSQPGSEAFFGQGTRLTVV.

This clonotype was seen a handful of times. The CDR3 coding sequence is TGTGCCAGCAGCCAACAGGGCTACGAGCAGTACTTC. This encodes CASSQQGYEQYF. The chain employs TRBV6-2 or TRBV6-3 and TRBJ2-7; tentative D call: TRBD1 (6 bases). Trimming pared 6 bases from V and 3 bases from J, leaving 9 bases between. CDR1 and CDR2 (germline): MNHEY, SVGEGT. This CDR3 has 12 amino acids.

This clonotype was seen more than once but under ten times. V and J are TRBV3-1 and TRBJ1-4; 7 bases match TRBD1. The germline CDR1 and CDR2 sequences are LGHDT and YNNKEL (reference sequence). This CDR3 has 16 residues. V shed 3 bases, J shed 4 bases, and the junction held 8 bases outside the gene matches. The CDR3 is CASSQQTGRGNEKLFF. CDR3 in DNA: TGTGCCAGCAGCCAGCAGACAGGGCGCGGTAATGAAAAACTGTTTTTT.

This clonotype was seen ten or more times. The genes are TRBV6-6 and TRBJ1-4; 7 bases are a match to TRBD1. Trimming removed 6 bases from V and 8 bases from J; junction bases left unmatched: 9. CDR1 and CDR2 from the germline V gene are MNHNY and SVGAGI (reference sequence). The CDR3 consists of 14 residues. CDR3 amino acids: CASSSRQGEEKLFF. The CDR3 DNA reads as TGTGCCAGCAGCTCCCGACAGGGAGAGGAAAAACTGTTTTTT.

This clonotype was observed at least ten times. The rearrangement uses TRBV28 and TRBJ2-5; 7 bases are a match to TRBD1. Trimming at V came to 9 bases and at J to 1 base, leaving 11 bases not matched to a gene. CDR1 and CDR2 (germline): MDHEN, SYDVKM. This CDR3 comprises 15 residues. As DNA, the CDR3 is TGTGCCAGTGACCTGACAGGGACCCCCCAAGAGACCCAGTACTTC. Amino acids: CASDLTGTPQETQYF. Full variable domain (remainder filled in from reference TRBV28 and TRBJ2-5): DVKVTQSSRYLVKRTGEKVFLECVQDMDHENMFWYRQDPGLGLRLIYFSYDVKMKEKGDIPEGYSVSREKKERFSLILESASTNQTSMYLCASDLTGTPQETQYFGPGTRLLVL.

This clonotype showed up many times. V and J are TRBV13 and TRBJ2-7; D is unresolved. V was pared by 5 bases and J by 6 bases, with 11 bases between. The CDR3 has 12 amino acids. Per germline, CDR1 PRHDT and CDR2 FYEKMQ (reference sequence). CDR3 amino acids: CASSRNWGEQYF. DNA of the CDR3: TGTGCCAGCAGCCGTAACTGGGGCGAGCAGTACTTC.

This clonotype was detected many times. V usage is TRBV6-5 and J usage is TRBJ1-1; 9 bases are a match to TRBD1. The V segment lost 1 base and the J segment 4 bases; nucleotides outside the gene matches: 4. CDR3 length: 15 residues. Germline assignment: CDR1 MNHEY and CDR2 SVGAGI. CDR3 protein: CASSYWPTGGTEAFF. DNA of the CDR3: TGTGCCAGCAGTTACTGGCCGACAGGGGGCACTGAAGCTTTCTTT.

This clonotype has a count of ten or more. The chain carries TRBV27 and TRBJ2-3; TRBD1 might be the D (5 bases). The V gene's germline CDR1 is MNHEY and CDR2 SMNVEV (reference sequence). Trimming cost V 5 bases and J 0 bases, with 12 bases left between them. CDR3 length: 15 residues. This CDR3 reads CASSLGDSSTDTQYF. The CDR3 DNA is TGTGCCAGCAGTCTAGGGGATTCTAGCACAGATACGCAGTATTTT.

This clonotype has only a few counts. The chain has TRBV12-3 or TRBV12-4 and TRBJ1-2; 7 bases agree with TRBD1. V trimming: 0 bases; J trimming: 2 bases; junction bases outside the gene matches: 3. The CDR3 runs to 15 residues. CDR3 DNA sequence: TGTGCCAGCAGTTTAGCGGCGGGACAGAACTATGGCTACACCTTC. Protein sequence: CASSLAAGQNYGYTF.